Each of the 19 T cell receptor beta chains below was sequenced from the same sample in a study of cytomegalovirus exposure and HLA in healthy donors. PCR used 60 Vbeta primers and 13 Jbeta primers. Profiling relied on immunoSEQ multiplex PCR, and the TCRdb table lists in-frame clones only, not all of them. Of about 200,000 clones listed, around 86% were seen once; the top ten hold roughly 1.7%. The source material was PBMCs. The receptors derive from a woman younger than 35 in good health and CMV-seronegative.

The DNA of the CDR3 is TGTGCCAGCAAGGCAGAGGGCGCGAAAATCTACGAGCAGTACTTC. Translated: CASKAEGAKIYEQYF. The chain has TRBV2 and TRBJ2-7; perhaps TRBD2 as D (5 bases). With 7 bases removed from V and 3 bases from J, the gap between germline ends came to 19 bases. CDR1 is SNHLY and CDR2 is FYNNEI in the germline V gene. The CDR3 is 15 amino acids.

The CDR3: CASSQGWGIASGRVYNEQFF. CDR3 DNA sequence: TGTGCCAGCAGCCAAGGATGGGGAATTGCTAGCGGGAGAGTCTACAATGAGCAGTTCTTC. This chain uses TRBV4-2 with TRBJ2-1, with 10 bases matching TRBD2. This CDR3 is 20 amino acids long. The V gene's germline CDR1 is LGHNA and CDR2 YNFKEQ. The trim removed 1 base at V and 3 bases at J, leaving 15 bases unmatched.

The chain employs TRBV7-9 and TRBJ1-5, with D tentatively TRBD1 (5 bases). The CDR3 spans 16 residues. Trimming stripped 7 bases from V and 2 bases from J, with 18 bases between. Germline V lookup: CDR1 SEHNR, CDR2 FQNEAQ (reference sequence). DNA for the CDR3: TGTGCCAGCACCTTCTCGGAGGGGCTAGGCAATCAGCCCCAGCATTTT. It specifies CASTFSEGLGNQPQHF.

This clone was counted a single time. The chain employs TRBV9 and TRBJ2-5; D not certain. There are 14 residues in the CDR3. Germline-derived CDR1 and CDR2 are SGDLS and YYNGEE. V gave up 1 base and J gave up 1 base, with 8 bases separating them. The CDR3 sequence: CASSVSPLQETQYF. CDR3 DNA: TGTGCCAGCAGCGTATCCCCCCTCCAAGAGACCCAGTACTTC.

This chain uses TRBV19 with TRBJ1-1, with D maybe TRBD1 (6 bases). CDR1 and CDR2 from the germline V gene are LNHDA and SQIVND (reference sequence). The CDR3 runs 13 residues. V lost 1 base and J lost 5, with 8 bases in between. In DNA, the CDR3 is TGTGCCAGTAGTATAGGTCAGGGGACTGAAGCTTTCTTT. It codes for CASSIGQGTEAFF.

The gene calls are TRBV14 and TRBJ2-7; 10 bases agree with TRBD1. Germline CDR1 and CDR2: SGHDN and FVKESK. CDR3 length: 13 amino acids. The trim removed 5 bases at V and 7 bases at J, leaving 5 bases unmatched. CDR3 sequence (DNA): TGTGCCAGCAGCTGGGACAGGGGAGGGGAGCAGTACTTC. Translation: CASSWDRGGEQYF.

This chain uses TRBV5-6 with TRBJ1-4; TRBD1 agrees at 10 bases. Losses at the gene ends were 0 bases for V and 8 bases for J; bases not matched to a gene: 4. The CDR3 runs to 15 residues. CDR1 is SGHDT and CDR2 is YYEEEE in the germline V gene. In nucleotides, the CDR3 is TGTGCCAGCAGCTTGGGACAGGGGGCGGTAGAAAAACTGTTTTTT. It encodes CASSLGQGAVEKLFF. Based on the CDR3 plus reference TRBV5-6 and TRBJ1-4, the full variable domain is DAGVTQSPTHLIKTRGQQVTLRCSPKSGHDTVSWYQQALGQGPQFIFQYYEEEERQRGNFPDRFSGHQFPNYSSELNVNALLLGDSALYLCASSLGQGAVEKLFFGSGTQLSVL.

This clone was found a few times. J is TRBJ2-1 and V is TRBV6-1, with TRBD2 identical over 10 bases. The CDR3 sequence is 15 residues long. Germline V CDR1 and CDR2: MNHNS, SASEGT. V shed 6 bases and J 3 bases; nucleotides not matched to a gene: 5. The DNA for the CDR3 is TGTGCCAGCAGGGCAGCGGGGGGGCTCTACAATGAGCAGTTCTTC. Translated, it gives CASRAAGGLYNEQFF.

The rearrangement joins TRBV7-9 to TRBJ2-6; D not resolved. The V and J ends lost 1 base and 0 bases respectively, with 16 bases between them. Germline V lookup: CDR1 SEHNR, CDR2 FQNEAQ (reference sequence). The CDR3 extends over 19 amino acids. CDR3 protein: CASSLGKRVFYSGANVLTF. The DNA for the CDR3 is TGTGCCAGCAGCTTAGGCAAACGGGTTTTCTACTCTGGGGCCAACGTCCTGACTTTC.

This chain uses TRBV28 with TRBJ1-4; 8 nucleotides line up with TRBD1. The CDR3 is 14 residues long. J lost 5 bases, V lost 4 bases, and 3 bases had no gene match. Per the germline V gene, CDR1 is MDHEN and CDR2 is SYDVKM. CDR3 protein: CASSSGGANEKLFF. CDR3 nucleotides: TGTGCCAGCAGTTCAGGGGGCGCAAATGAAAAACTGTTTTTT.

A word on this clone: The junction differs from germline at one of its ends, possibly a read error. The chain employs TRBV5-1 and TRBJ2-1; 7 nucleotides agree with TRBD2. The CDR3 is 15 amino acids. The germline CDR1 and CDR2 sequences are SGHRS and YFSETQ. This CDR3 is CASSFGVTTAGPPVF. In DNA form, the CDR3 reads TGCGCCAGCAGCTTCGGCGTGACGACAGCGGGGCCCCCTGTCTTC. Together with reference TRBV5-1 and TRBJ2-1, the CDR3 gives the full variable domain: KAGVTQTPRYLIKTRGQQVTLSCSPISGHRSVSWYQQTPGQGLQFLFEYFSETQRNKGNFPGRFSGRQFSNSRSEMNVSTLELGDSALYLCASSFGVTTAGPPVFGPGTRLTVL.

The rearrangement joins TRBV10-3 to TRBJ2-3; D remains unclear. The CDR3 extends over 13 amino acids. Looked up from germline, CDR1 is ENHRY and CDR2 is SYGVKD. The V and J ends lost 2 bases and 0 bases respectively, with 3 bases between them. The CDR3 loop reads CAISEGSTDTQYF. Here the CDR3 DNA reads TGTGCCATCAGTGAGGGCAGCACAGATACGCAGTATTTT.

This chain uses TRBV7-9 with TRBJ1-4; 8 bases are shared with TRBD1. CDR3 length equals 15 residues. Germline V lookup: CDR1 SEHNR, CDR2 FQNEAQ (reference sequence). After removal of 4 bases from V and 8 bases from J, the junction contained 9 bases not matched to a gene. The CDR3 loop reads CASSSGQVKGEKLFF. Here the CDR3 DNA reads TGTGCCAGCAGCTCGGGACAGGTTAAAGGCGAAAAACTGTTTTTT.

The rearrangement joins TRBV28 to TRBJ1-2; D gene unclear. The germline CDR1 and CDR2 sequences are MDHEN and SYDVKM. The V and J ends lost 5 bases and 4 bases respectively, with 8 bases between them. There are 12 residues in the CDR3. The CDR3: CASSVEGYGYTF. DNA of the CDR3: TGTGCCAGCAGTGTGGAGGGCTATGGCTACACCTTC.

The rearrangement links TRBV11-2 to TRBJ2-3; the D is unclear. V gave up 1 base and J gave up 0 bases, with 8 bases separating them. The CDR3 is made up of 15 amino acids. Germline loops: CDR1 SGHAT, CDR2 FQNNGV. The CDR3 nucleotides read TGTGCCAGCAGCTTAGGAGGATACAGCACAGATACGCAGTATTTT. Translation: CASSLGGYSTDTQYF.

CDR3 amino acids: CASSLGRGVYNEQFF. The CDR3 DNA sequence: TGTGCCAGCAGTTTAGGGCGGGGGGTGTACAATGAGCAGTTCTTC. The chain carries TRBV2 and TRBJ2-1, with 8 bases that match TRBD2. The CDR3 has 15 residues. Germline V gives CDR1 SNHLY, CDR2 FYNNEI. Trimming cost V 5 bases and J 4 bases; bases outside gene matches: 7. Drawing the rest from reference TRBV2 and TRBJ2-1, the complete variable domain is EPEVTQTPSHQVTQMGQEVILRCVPISNHLYFYWYRQILGQKVEFLVSFYNNEISEKSEIFDDQFSVERPDGSNFTLKIRSTKLEDSAMYFCASSLGRGVYNEQFFGPGTRLTVL.

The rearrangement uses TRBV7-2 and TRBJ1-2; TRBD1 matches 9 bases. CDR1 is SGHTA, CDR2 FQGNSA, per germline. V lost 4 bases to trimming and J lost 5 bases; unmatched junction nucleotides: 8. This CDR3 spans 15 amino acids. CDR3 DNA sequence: TGTGCCAGCAGCTCCTCGGGACAGGGTCATTATGGCTACACCTTC. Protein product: CASSSSGQGHYGYTF.

The CDR3 DNA reads TGTGCCAGCAGCCCTTCTAGCGGAAGCTCCTACGAGCAGTACTTC. Its protein product is CASSPSSGSSYEQYF. The chain combines TRBV5-6 with TRBJ2-5, with 7 bases that match TRBD2. Matching the DNA end better, TRBJ2-7 makes the J call doubtful. From germline, CDR1 is SGHDT and CDR2 YYEEEE. This CDR3 contains 15 residues.

The CDR3 is CASSLARGTEAFF. The CDR3 DNA follows: TGTGCCAGCAGCTTAGCGCGCGGAACTGAAGCTTTCTTT. The rearrangement uses TRBV7-2 and TRBJ1-1; D remains ambiguous. Germline loops: CDR1 SGHTA, CDR2 FQGNSA. This CDR3 is 13 amino acids long. Trimming left V 0 bases short and J 5 bases short, with 7 bases between.